Presented here are 11 T cell receptor beta chains from one specimen sequenced in a study of T cell responses to AZD1222 COVID-19 vaccine. Some clones are missing from TCRdb's copy, which holds only in-frame ones; the method was immunoSEQ multiplex PCR. In the table there are roughly 150,000 clones, approximately 90% of which are singletons. This material consisted of peripheral blood, taken on day 0 of AZD1222 vaccination. The receptors were sampled from an adult in good health.

The rearrangement joins TRBV24-1 to TRBJ2-6; TRBD1 is a possible D gene (6 bases). Trimming took off 3 bases at V and 0 bases at J, with 14 bases between the two ends. CDR3 length: 18 amino acids. Germline V gives CDR1 KGHDR, CDR2 SFDVKD. CDR3 coding DNA: TGTGCCACCAGTGATCGCGCGGACAGTCCCTCTGGGGCCAACGTCCTGACTTTC. This gives the protein CATSDRADSPSGANVLTF.

The V gene is TRBV19, the J gene TRBJ2-1; D is possibly TRBD1 (5 bases). V lost 6 bases and J lost 6, with 15 bases in between. The CDR3 spans 14 residues. CDR1 LNHDA and CDR2 SQIVND come from the germline V gene (reference sequence). The chain's CDR3 is CASRSETAVNEQFF. The CDR3 DNA sequence: TGTGCCAGTAGGTCAGAGACAGCCGTCAATGAGCAGTTCTTC.

This chain connects TRBV27 to TRBJ1-2; 7 positions agree with TRBD1. This CDR3 is built from 14 residues. V was pared by 6 bases and J by 5 bases, with 9 bases of the junction left unmatched. CDR1 is MNHEY and CDR2 is SMNVEV in the germline V gene (reference sequence). The CDR3: CASRPQGRNYGYTF. In DNA, the CDR3 is TGTGCCAGCAGGCCACAGGGGAGGAATTATGGCTACACCTTC.

The chain joins TRBV28 to TRBJ2-3; 8 bases align to TRBD1. CDR1 and CDR2 from the germline V gene are MDHEN and SYDVKM. This CDR3 has 16 residues. V was clipped by 2 bases and J by 4 bases; unmatched bases: 8. CDR3 coding DNA: TGTGCCAGCAGTTTAGGGGCAGGGGGCTTCGCAGATACGCAGTATTTT. Protein product: CASSLGAGGFADTQYF.

This clone is a singleton in its sample. CDR3 nucleotide sequence: TGTGCCAGCAGGGAGACAGGGGGCTTGTACGAGCAGTACTTC. Translated, it gives CASRETGGLYEQYF. The chain joins TRBV6-5 to TRBJ2-7, with 10 bases aligning to TRBD1. After removal of 6 bases from V and 4 bases from J, the junction contained 6 bases not matched to a gene. Per germline, CDR1 MNHEY and CDR2 SVGAGI. CDR3 length: 14 amino acids.

The rearrangement joins TRBV11-2 to TRBJ1-4; the match to TRBD1 covers 8 bases. CDR3 length equals 15 residues. Losses at the gene ends were 0 bases for V and 8 bases for J; bases not matched to a gene: 5. Germline V lookup: CDR1 SGHAT, CDR2 FQNNGV. This CDR3 reads CASSLESGGDEKLFF. The CDR3 DNA follows: TGTGCCAGCAGCTTAGAGTCAGGGGGCGACGAAAAACTGTTTTTT.

The rearrangement uses TRBV6-5 and TRBJ1-6, with D uncertain. V gave up 3 bases and J gave up 10 bases, with 13 bases separating them. The CDR3 is 14 residues long. CDR1 and CDR2 (germline): MNHEY, SVGAGI. The CDR3 DNA reads as TGTGCCAGCAGTTATCAGTCAAGGCGGTCACCCCTCCACTTT. As protein: CASSYQSRRSPLHF.

V usage is TRBV5-4 and J usage is TRBJ2-2, with D possibly TRBD2 on 5 matching bases. This CDR3 has 16 residues. Germline CDR1 is SGHNT and CDR2 is YYREEE (reference sequence). V was trimmed by 6 bases and J by 5 bases, leaving 20 bases between them. The CDR3 protein is CASITTPSGETGELFF. In DNA, the CDR3 is TGTGCCAGCATCACCACCCCCAGCGGTGAGACCGGGGAGCTGTTTTTT.

The chain links TRBV21-1 to TRBJ2-5; the table gives TRBD1 as D, unverified against the DNA. TRBV21-1 is a pseudogene segment. The CDR3 spans 16 residues. The CDR3 is CASWGIRGRPLGTQYF. The DNA for the CDR3 is TGTGCCAGCTGGGGAATCAGGGGCCGCCCCTTGGGGACCCAGTACTTC.

The chain combines TRBV5-6 with TRBJ1-1, with no clear D. The CDR3 spans 14 residues. V gave up 2 bases and J gave up 4 bases, with 12 bases separating them. CDR1 and CDR2 from the germline V gene are SGHDT and YYEEEE. CDR3 coding DNA: TGTGCCAGCAGCTTCCCCCCCTCGGTCACTGAAGCTTTCTTT. Encoded protein: CASSFPPSVTEAFF.

The rearrangement uses TRBV13 and TRBJ2-5; no clear D gene. The CDR3 runs 13 residues. V was trimmed by 1 base and J by 4 bases, leaving 7 bases between them. The germline CDR1 and CDR2 sequences are PRHDT and FYEKMQ (reference sequence). The CDR3, as DNA: TGTGCCAGCAGCTTAGTTAGAGGAGAGACCCAGTACTTC. This encodes CASSLVRGETQYF. Full variable domain (missing parts from reference TRBV13 and TRBJ2-5): AAGVIQSPRHLIKEKRETATLKCYPIPRHDTVYWYQQGPGQDPQFLISFYEKMQSDKGSIPDRFSAQQFSDYHSELNMSSLELGDSALYFCASSLVRGETQYFGPGTRLLVL.